This T cell receptor beta chain comes out of a study of T cell repertoires in cytomegalovirus infection. Study-level information: CMV epitopes in the study were HLA-C-restricted (recently identified) and HLA-B-restricted (well studied). Evidence of both CMV infection and a matching HLA type came from public TCR beta signatures. Study-level findings and limits: Accumulated public TCR beta family frequency recognized individuals carrying CMV together with the relevant HLA. HLA-C-restricted CMV clonotypes gave the most frequent clonotype in two of eight donors.

TCRdb re-analysed the reads in MiXCR, keeping a single row per CDR3 protein. This table has about 830,000 distinct CDR3 sequences, approximately 30% appearing once. The germline CDR1 and CDR2 sequences are KGHSH and LQKENI. Trimming took off 7 bases at V and 2 bases at J, with 13 bases between the two ends. This CDR3 has 14 residues. Regarding this clonotype: What it recognizes is unknown.

The source is a human donor in good health (CMV status not recorded). Some clones in this sample may be carry-over from other donors' samples. The sample in question was cultured CD8+ T cells from PBMCs, obtained from culture after CMV antigen stimulation. This rearrangement joins TRBV18 to TRBJ2-3; weak D call: TRBD1 (5 bases). CDR3 in DNA: TGTGCCAGCTTAAATAGGGGAATCACAGATACGCAGTATTTT. Encoded protein: CASLNRGITDTQYF.